What follows is one TCR beta chain and its context. Its antigen is unidentified. Histologic diagnosis was independently verified by two lung pathologists. Profiling relied on immunoSEQ multiplex PCR, and the TCRdb table lists in-frame clones only, not all of them. The data contain thousands of clones, 55% to 70% of them singletons. The CDR3 covers 13 residues. Germline-derived CDR1 and CDR2 are SGHVS and FNYEAQ. The ends were cut back, 2 bases at V and 0 bases at J, with 4 bases in the middle. This sample is part of a study of immune evolution from preneoplasia to lung adenocarcinoma. The study, taken as a whole, reports: Normal lung had the highest top T cell clone frequencies. Clonality was highest in normal lung, lower in later-stage lesions apparently.

The chain recombines TRBV7-6 with TRBJ1-1; D call uncertain. The TCR was taken from an older person with lung adenocarcinoma. Sequenced input: FFPE adjacent normal lung tissue. The CDR3 DNA sequence: TGTGCCAGCAGCTTATCCATGAACACTGAAGCTTTCTTT. Amino acid sequence: CASSLSMNTEAFF.